One sample yielded the 22 T cell receptor beta chains listed below, sequenced in a study of blood T cell repertoires in COVID-19. Some clones are missing from TCRdb's copy, which holds only in-frame ones; the method was immunoSEQ multiplex PCR. The sample contains tens of thousands of clones, around 90% of which appear only once. The specimen was peripheral blood. These receptor sequences come from a woman aged 80 or over with acute or convalescent COVID-19.

Note on this clone: A junction end diverges from the germline sequence, so it may reflect a read error. The J gene is TRBJ2-1, the V gene TRBV15, with D maybe TRBD1 (6 bases). Per the germline V gene, CDR1 is LNHNV and CDR2 is YYDKDF (reference sequence). The CDR3 is made up of 12 amino acids. This chain's CDR3 is CATSRGRDNQLF. CDR3 DNA sequence: TGTGCCACCAGCAGAGGCCGGGACAACCAGCTCTTC.

V gene TRBV7-9 combines with J gene TRBJ2-3; TRBD1 is a possible D gene (6 bases). In germline, CDR1 is SEHNR, CDR2 FQNEAQ (reference sequence). The CDR3 totals 14 residues. V was cut by 5 bases and J by 0 bases, with 9 bases left in between. Here the CDR3 reads CASSRQASTDTQYF. CDR3 coding DNA: TGTGCCAGCAGCAGACAGGCTAGCACAGATACGCAGTATTTT. Looking up the rest from reference TRBV7-9 and TRBJ2-3 gives the full variable domain: DTGVSQNPRHKITKRGQNVTFRCDPISEHNRLYWYRQTLGQGPEFLTYFQNEAQLEKSRLLSDRFSAERPKGSFSTLEIQRTEQGDSAMYLCASSRQASTDTQYFGPGTRLTVL.

The genes are TRBV5-1 and TRBJ1-3, with 9 bases matching TRBD1. This CDR3 is 16 amino acids long. The J segment lost 1 base and the V segment lost 0 bases, leaving 2 bases of the junction unmatched. Germline-derived CDR1 and CDR2 are SGHRS and YFSETQ. CDR3: CASSLADRGSGNTIYF. In DNA, the CDR3 is TGCGCCAGCAGCTTGGCCGACAGGGGGTCTGGAAACACCATATATTTT.

J is TRBJ2-3 and V is TRBV5-1; 9 bases agree with TRBD2. CDR1 is SGHRS and CDR2 is YFSETQ in the germline V gene. The CDR3 is 16 amino acids. Trimming at V came to 4 bases and at J to 1 base, leaving 7 bases not matched to a gene. CDR3 bases: TGCGCCAGCAGCCTCCACCGACTAGCGGGCACAGATACGCAGTATTTT. Protein sequence: CASSLHRLAGTDTQYF.

The rearrangement uses TRBV12-3 or TRBV12-4 and TRBJ1-1; D is ambiguous. V was shortened by 4 bases and J by 4 bases, with 10 bases between the two germline ends. The CDR3 sequence is 13 residues long. The CDR3 DNA follows: TGTGCCAGCAGTTCCACCGGGGTCACTGAAGCTTTCTTT. Amino acid sequence: CASSSTGVTEAFF.

The chain links TRBV3-1 (or the pseudogene TRBV3-2) to TRBJ1-1; D might be TRBD1 (5 bases). In germline, CDR1 is LGHDT, CDR2 YNNKEL (reference sequence). There are 16 residues in the CDR3. V dropped 0 bases and J dropped 1 base, with 12 bases sitting between them. Written as DNA, the CDR3 is TGTGCCAGCAGCCAAGACCGGGACTCAAAGAACACTGAAGCTTTCTTT. Translated, it gives CASSQDRDSKNTEAFF.

V and J are TRBV27 and TRBJ2-7; 7 nucleotides match TRBD1. This CDR3 is built from 14 residues. J gave up 5 bases and V 5 bases, and 9 bases lay outside the gene matches. Germline V lookup: CDR1 MNHEY, CDR2 SMNVEV (reference sequence). The CDR3 nucleotides are TGTGCCAGCAGTCTGGGACAGCCAGGGGACGAGCAGTACTTC. Protein product: CASSLGQPGDEQYF.

The chain uses TRBV28 and TRBJ1-1; D ambiguous. CDR3 length: 13 residues. Germline V gene lookup returns CDR1 MDHEN and CDR2 SYDVKM. The V gene lost 6 bases and the J gene lost 11 bases, with 19 bases spanning the gap. CDR3 in DNA: TGTGCCAGCAGCCGTCTCGGTTCTAGTAGGGCTTTCTTT. Translated: CASSRLGSSRAFF.

The rearrangement joins TRBV7-2 to TRBJ2-7; possibly TRBD2 for D (5 bases). V lost 5 bases, J lost 7 bases, and 21 bases lay in between. CDR3 size: 15 residues. Germline V gene lookup returns CDR1 SGHTA and CDR2 FQGNSA. The CDR3 nucleotides are TGTGCCAGCAGCCCCGAGGGCGGGTATCCTACGGAGCAGTACTTC. Translation: CASSPEGGYPTEQYF. The variable domain in full, completed from reference TRBV7-2 and TRBJ2-7, reads GAGVSQSPSNKVTEKGKDVELRCDPISGHTALYWYRQSLGQGLEFLIYFQGNSAPDKSGLPSDRFSAERTGGSVSTLTIQRTQQEDSAVYLCASSPEGGYPTEQYFGPGTRLTVT.

The CDR3 is CASTDPRSLPYYGYTF. The CDR3 region has the DNA TGTGCCAGCACCGACCCTAGGAGCCTTCCGTACTATGGCTACACCTTC. The chain combines TRBV5-8 with TRBJ1-2, with no clear D. The CDR3 loop spans 16 amino acids. Germline V gene sequence: CDR1 SGHTS, CDR2 YDEGEE. Trimming shortened V by 6 bases and J by 3 bases, and 21 bases separated the two germline ends. The entire variable domain, with the rest obtained from reference TRBV5-8 and TRBJ1-2, is as follows: EAGVTQSPTHLIKTRGQQATLRCSPISGHTSVYWYQQALGLGLQFLLWYDEGEERNRGNFPPRFSGRQFPNYSSELNVNALELEDSALYLCASTDPRSLPYYGYTFGSGTRLTVV.

V is TRBV3-1 (or the pseudogene TRBV3-2) and J is TRBJ1-2; 10 bases line up with TRBD1. The trim removed 0 bases at V and 4 bases at J, leaving 5 bases unmatched. CDR3 length: 16 residues. Germline V CDR1 and CDR2: LGHDT, YNNKEL (reference sequence). In nucleotides, the CDR3 is TGTGCCAGCAGCCAAGACCTGACAGGGGGCCCCTATGGCTACACCTTC. Its protein product is CASSQDLTGGPYGYTF.

The chain uses TRBV4-2 and TRBJ1-5; maybe TRBD1 (5 bases). Germline assignment: CDR1 LGHNA and CDR2 YNFKEQ. This CDR3 contains 16 residues. V lost 0 bases to trimming and J lost 4 bases, with 13 bases between them. CDR3 sequence reads: CASSQDASGTNQPQHF. CDR3 coding DNA: TGTGCCAGCAGCCAAGATGCGAGCGGGACTAATCAGCCCCAGCATTTT.

This chain joins TRBV27 and TRBJ2-1; D is undetermined. Between the trimmed V and J ends, which lost 3 bases and 10 bases, there was a span of 7 bases. This CDR3 is built from 11 residues. CDR1 and CDR2 (germline): MNHEY, SMNVEV (reference sequence). CDR3 in DNA: TGTGCCAGCAGTTTCGGTTGGGAGCAGTTCTTC. Its protein product is CASSFGWEQFF.

A single count supports this clone. This rearrangement joins TRBV7-2 to TRBJ1-1; 8 nucleotides match TRBD1. V shed 2 bases and J 1 base; nucleotides not matched to a gene: 6. The CDR3 has 16 amino acids. Per the germline V gene, CDR1 is SGHTA and CDR2 is FQGNSA. The CDR3 here is CASSLIRTGPNTEAFF. In DNA form, the CDR3 reads TGTGCCAGCAGCTTAATTCGGACAGGGCCGAACACTGAAGCTTTCTTT.

V usage is TRBV7-9 and J usage is TRBJ2-2; TRBD1 might be the D (8 bases). The CDR3 is made up of 16 amino acids. The V end was cut by 2 bases, the J end by 6 bases, with 16 bases between. Germline CDR1 is SEHNR and CDR2 is FQNEAQ (reference sequence). Here the CDR3 reads CASSLPPQGGAGELFF. The DNA of the CDR3 is TGTGCCAGCAGCTTACCCCCACAGGGGGGGGCCGGGGAGCTGTTTTTT.

As concerns this clone: The sample carries other DNA sequences with the same CDR3. The V gene is TRBV6-1, the J gene TRBJ2-3, with TRBD2 matching over 7 bases. Germline values: CDR1 MNHNS, CDR2 SASEGT. V dropped 3 bases and J dropped 0; count of bases not matched to a gene: 0. There are 14 residues in the CDR3. This chain's CDR3 is CASSERGSTDTQYF. In nucleotides, the CDR3 is TGTGCCAGCAGTGAGCGGGGGAGCACAGATACGCAGTATTTT.

The chain links TRBV2 to TRBJ1-2; 7 positions agree with TRBD1. Per germline, CDR1 SNHLY and CDR2 FYNNEI. This CDR3 has 13 residues. Trimming removed 5 bases from V and 4 bases from J; junction bases left unmatched: 4. In nucleotides, the CDR3 is TGTGCCAGCAGTCCGGGACAGTTCTATGGCTACACCTTC. It is translated as CASSPGQFYGYTF.

This chain uses TRBV6-1 with TRBJ1-1; D might be TRBD1 (5 bases). The V end was cut by 1 base, the J end by 5 bases, with 8 bases between. The CDR3 is 13 amino acids. Germline CDR1 is MNHNS and CDR2 is SASEGT. The CDR3: CASSEVGGTEAFF. CDR3 DNA: TGTGCCAGCAGTGAAGTGGGGGGGACTGAAGCTTTCTTT.

The rearrangement joins TRBV27 to TRBJ1-2; tentative D call: TRBD1 (6 bases). This CDR3 contains 12 residues. Germline V CDR1 and CDR2: MNHEY, SMNVEV (reference sequence). V was shortened by 2 bases and J by 6 bases, with 7 bases between the two germline ends. CDR3 amino acids: CASSLTGHGYTF. CDR3 DNA sequence: TGTGCCAGCAGTTTAACAGGGCATGGCTACACCTTC.

The V gene is TRBV27, the J gene TRBJ2-1; TRBD1 agrees at 9 bases. Germline V gene data show CDR1 as MNHEY and CDR2 as SMNVEV (reference sequence). The CDR3 contains 16 residues. Trimming took 8 bases from V and 4 from J; bases not matched to a gene: 12. Written as DNA, the CDR3 is TGTGCCAGCGAATACCGATTCGGGACAGGGTACAATGAGCAGTTCTTC. It codes for CASEYRFGTGYNEQFF.

The chain carries TRBV7-9 and TRBJ2-5, with TRBD1 matching over 7 bases. CDR1 and CDR2 (germline): SEHNR, FQNEAQ (reference sequence). V was pared by 5 bases and J by 2 bases, with 8 bases of the junction left unmatched. The length of the CDR3 is 15 residues. CDR3: CASSLPGTAQETQYF. The CDR3 region has the DNA TGTGCCAGCAGCCTCCCAGGGACAGCTCAAGAGACCCAGTACTTC.

This clone has a handful of counts. The J gene is TRBJ2-1, the V gene TRBV12-5, with 8 bases lining up with TRBD2. Germline V gene data show CDR1 as LGHNT and CDR2 as FRNRAP. After removal of 1 base from V and 9 bases from J, the junction contained 14 bases not matched to a gene. This CDR3 is 17 amino acids long. In nucleotides, the CDR3 is TGTGCTAGTGGTTTGGGGACTTTAGCGGGGTCTTTCGGTGAGCAGTTCTTC. Translated, it gives CASGLGTLAGSFGEQFF.